The 9 T cell receptor beta chains in this list originate from one sample, sequenced in a study of blood T cells in healthy people across ages. PCR was performed a second time for roughly 7 to 12 cycles using a sample-barcoded 5' primer and a J-beta primer mix. TCRdb re-called the 5' RACE reads with MiXCR, one entry per CDR3 protein. This table holds roughly 2 million distinct CDR3 sequences, roughly 50% found once. The sample comprised blood. These receptors came from a woman between 35 and 50 years old in good health.

In its sample, this clonotype was seen many times. The chain is built from TRBV7-9 and TRBJ2-1; D might be TRBD1 (6 bases). Trimming took off 2 bases at V and 0 bases at J, with 8 bases between the two ends. This CDR3 has 15 amino acids. The V gene's germline CDR1 is SEHNR and CDR2 FQNEAQ (reference sequence). The CDR3 DNA is TGTGCCAGCAGCTTACCGACAGGCTCCTACAATGAGCAGTTCTTC. This translates into CASSLPTGSYNEQFF. The whole variable domain, filled in from reference TRBV7-9 and TRBJ2-1, reads DTGVSQNPRHKITKRGQNVTFRCDPISEHNRLYWYRQTLGQGPEFLTYFQNEAQLEKSRLLSDRFSAERPKGSFSTLEIQRTEQGDSAMYLCASSLPTGSYNEQFFGPGTRLTVL.

In nucleotides, the CDR3 is TGCAGTGCGCCCCGGGACAGGGTCTCCTACGAGCAGTACTTC. Translating gives CSAPRDRVSYEQYF. The chain uses TRBV20-1 and TRBJ2-4, with 9 bases matching TRBD1. The end of the DNA is better explained by TRBJ2-7, so the J call may be wrong. The CDR3 runs 14 residues. Germline V gives CDR1 DFQATT, CDR2 SNEGSKA (reference sequence).

The V gene is TRBV7-2, the J gene TRBJ1-6, with 7 positions matching TRBD1. Germline lookup yields CDR1 SGHTA and CDR2 FQGNSA. The CDR3 runs to 16 residues. V gave up 9 bases and J gave up 0 bases; unmatched junction bases: 8. The CDR3 DNA is TGTGCCAGTCAGGGAGGGGGCATCTCCTATAATTCACCCCTCCACTTT. This translates into CASQGGGISYNSPLHF.

V is TRBV15 and J is TRBJ2-3, with 8 bases that match TRBD1. CDR3 length: 15 residues. V was clipped by 4 bases and J by 6 bases; unmatched bases: 9. Germline lookup yields CDR1 LNHNV and CDR2 YYDKDF (reference sequence). The CDR3 DNA reads TGTGCCACCAGCAACCGCAGGGGGCGGGCGGATACGCAGTATTTT. Its protein product is CATSNRRGRADTQYF.

This chain links TRBV21-1 with TRBJ2-4; the table's D gene call, TRBD1, was not cross checked with the DNA. The J call is in doubt because the DNA end fits TRBJ2-7 better. TRBV21-1 is described as a pseudogene. This CDR3 region has 15 residues. The CDR3 spells CASSVPGQGSLEQYF. CDR3 coding DNA: TGTGCCAGCAGCGTTCCGGGACAGGGTTCCCTCGAGCAGTACTTC.

Only a few counts were recorded for this clonotype. V is TRBV28 and J is TRBJ2-1; 10 nucleotides align to TRBD2. Trimming took 7 bases from V and 7 from J; bases not matched to a gene: 10. CDR3 length: 15 residues. CDR1 MDHEN and CDR2 SYDVKM come from the germline V gene. In nucleotides, the CDR3 is TGTGCCAGCAACCCAGCGGGGGGGCCTTCGAATGAGCAGTTCTTC. Its translation: CASNPAGGPSNEQFF.

This clonotype was counted once. V usage is TRBV2 and J usage is TRBJ2-3; the D call may be TRBD1 or TRBD2 (6 bases each). The CDR3 runs to 18 residues. From germline, CDR1 is SNHLY and CDR2 FYNNEI. V lost 6 bases, J lost 0 bases, and 22 bases lay in between. The CDR3 spells CASSRLRGGPSSTDTQYF. CDR3 bases: TGTGCCAGCAGCCGCCTAAGAGGGGGGCCGTCTAGCACAGATACGCAGTATTTT.

This clonotype turned up a few times. V and J are TRBV5-1 and TRBJ2-5; tentative D call: TRBD2 (5 bases). CDR1 SGHRS and CDR2 YFSETQ come from the germline V gene. V shed 5 bases and J shed 5 bases, with 19 bases lying between them. The CDR3 extends over 15 amino acids. The CDR3 region is CASRHGSSSVETQYF. In DNA, the CDR3 is TGCGCCAGCAGACATGGGTCTAGCTCTGTGGAGACCCAGTACTTC.

The chain has TRBV28 and TRBJ2-3, with D perhaps TRBD1 (6 bases). V lost 5 bases and J 0 bases, leaving 15 bases between the germline ends. The germline CDR1 and CDR2 sequences are MDHEN and SYDVKM. This CDR3 comprises 16 residues. The DNA for the CDR3 is TGTGCCAGCAGTCCCTGGACAGTTTCTAGCACAGATACGCAGTATTTT. Translating it yields CASSPWTVSSTDTQYF.